What follows are 11 T cell receptor beta chains derived from one specimen sequenced in a study of patients and donors after allogeneic stem cell transplantation (TCRdb year 2020). The library relied on RT-PCR. The sequencer listed for this sample is NextSeq 550. The public reads were reprocessed in TCRdb via fastp at Q25 and MiXCR, keeping in-frame beta chains. Rows matching on CDR3 protein sequence are summarized as one entry with the most common DNA and genes. The sample contains around 29,000 distinct CDR3 sequences, 35% to 40% of them found a single time. The top ten constitute about 80% of the sample. Sequencing input: blood, either unsorted or a sorted T cell fraction (not recorded which). The receptors were gathered from a human donor who was either an allogeneic HSCT recipient or a stem cell or donor lymphocyte infusion donor (not recorded which). It is not recorded whose cells these are; they may come from a transplant donor.

This clonotype has only a few counts. The V call is TRBV4-1, the J call TRBJ2-3; 13 bases match TRBD2. There are 18 residues in the CDR3. Germline values: CDR1 MGHRA, CDR2 YSYEKL. Losses at the gene ends were 0 bases for V and 4 bases for J; bases not matched to a gene: 7. The DNA of the CDR3 is TGCGCCAGCAGCCAAGATCCGGGACTAGCGGGAATGGCAGATACGCAGTATTTT. Protein: CASSQDPGLAGMADTQYF.

This chain uses TRBV29-1 with TRBJ2-7; D possibly corresponds to TRBD1 (6 bases). This CDR3 spans 13 amino acids. Deletions cut 1 base from V and 0 bases from J, with 7 bases between. Germline V gene data show CDR1 as SQVTM and CDR2 as ANQGSEA. The CDR3 loop reads CSVEGDTSYEQYF. Here the CDR3 DNA reads TGCAGCGTTGAAGGGGACACCTCCTACGAGCAGTACTTC.

The chain employs TRBV5-1 and TRBJ2-3, with TRBD2 identical over 8 bases. V lost 4 bases and J lost 2; bases outside the gene matches: 6. CDR3 length equals 15 residues. Germline CDR1 and CDR2: SGHRS and YFSETQ. CDR3 sequence (DNA): TGCGCCAGCAGCCCTGTAGCGGGAACCACAGATACGCAGTATTTT. As protein: CASSPVAGTTDTQYF.

This clonotype turned up a few times. The chain carries TRBV29-1 and TRBJ2-1; 9 bases align to TRBD2. CDR1 is SQVTM, CDR2 ANQGSEA, per germline. V was pared by 0 bases and J by 3 bases, with 9 bases of the junction left unmatched. The CDR3 sequence is 17 residues long. As DNA, the CDR3 is TGCAGCGTTGAAGATCCACATAAGACTAGCGGCTACAATGAGCAGTTCTTC. Translating gives CSVEDPHKTSGYNEQFF.

This chain links TRBV20-1 with TRBJ2-3, with D unclear. The V end was cut by 2 bases, the J end by 10 bases, with 16 bases between. This CDR3 is 13 amino acids long. Germline V gene sequence: CDR1 DFQATT, CDR2 SNEGSKA (reference sequence). The CDR3: CSARPNLYSPQYF. CDR3 sequence (DNA): TGCAGTGCTAGACCTAACCTCTATTCACCGCAGTATTTT.

This clonotype has more than one count but fewer than ten. V gene TRBV7-9 combines with J gene TRBJ1-1; D gene unclear. The length of the CDR3 is 15 residues. Germline V CDR1 and CDR2: SEHNR, FQNEAQ (reference sequence). V lost 1 base to trimming and J lost 0 bases, with 9 bases between them. The CDR3 protein is CASSLGGVMNTEAFF. For the CDR3, the DNA is TGTGCCAGCAGCTTAGGCGGGGTCATGAACACTGAAGCTTTCTTT. The entire variable domain, with the rest obtained from reference TRBV7-9 and TRBJ1-1, is as follows: DTGVSQNPRHKITKRGQNVTFRCDPISEHNRLYWYRQTLGQGPEFLTYFQNEAQLEKSRLLSDRFSAERPKGSFSTLEIQRTEQGDSAMYLCASSLGGVMNTEAFFGQGTRLTVV.

The chain is built from TRBV5-4 and TRBJ1-1, with D possibly TRBD1 on 6 matching bases. Per the germline V gene, CDR1 is SGHNT and CDR2 is YYREEE (reference sequence). The CDR3 has 15 residues. Trimming took off 1 base at V and 0 bases at J, with 10 bases between the two ends. The CDR3 sequence is CASSLTGLMNTEAFF. The CDR3 bases are TGTGCCAGCAGCTTGACAGGGTTGATGAACACTGAAGCTTTCTTT. Full variable domain (remainder filled in from reference TRBV5-4 and TRBJ1-1): ETGVTQSPTHLIKTRGQQVTLRCSSQSGHNTVSWYQQALGQGPQFIFQYYREEENGRGNFPPRFSGLQFPNYSSELNVNALELDDSALYLCASSLTGLMNTEAFFGQGTRLTVV.

This clonotype was counted between two and nine times. The chain employs TRBV12-3 or TRBV12-4 and TRBJ1-2, with 10 bases fitting TRBD1. Losses at the gene ends were 3 bases for V and 5 bases for J; bases not matched to a gene: 3. This CDR3 contains 14 residues. The CDR3 region is CASSFSGQGYGYTF. The CDR3 nucleotides are TGTGCCAGCAGTTTTTCGGGACAGGGGTATGGCTACACCTTC.

This clonotype has just a few counts. V usage is TRBV7-2 and J usage is TRBJ2-3, with D tentatively TRBD2 (6 bases). CDR1 SGHTA and CDR2 FQGNSA come from the germline V gene. Trimming stripped 5 bases from V and 0 bases from J, with 12 bases between. There are 15 residues in the CDR3. DNA of the CDR3: TGTGCCAGCAGCAACCCTAGCGCGAGCACAGATACGCAGTATTTT. Translated: CASSNPSASTDTQYF.

About this clonotype itself: The junction departs from germline at one end; a sequencing error may be responsible. The chain carries TRBV7-2 and TRBJ1-1; no reliable D call. This CDR3 spans 11 amino acids. Germline CDR1 and CDR2: SGHTA and FQGNSA. This CDR3 is CASSLKTEAFF. For the CDR3, the DNA is TGTGCCAGCAGCTTGAAAACTGAAGCTTTCTTT. Using reference TRBV7-2 and TRBJ1-1 for the parts outside the CDR3, the full variable domain is GAGVSQSPSNKVTEKGKDVELRCDPISGHTALYWYRQSLGQGLEFLIYFQGNSAPDKSGLPSDRFSAERTGGSVSTLTIQRTQQEDSAVYLCASSLKTEAFFGQGTRLTVV.

CDR3 residues: CSAISSDNEQFF. CDR3 DNA sequence: TGCAGTGCTATCAGTAGCGACAATGAGCAGTTCTTC. The chain employs TRBV20-1 and TRBJ2-1, with D perhaps TRBD2 (5 bases). V was shortened by 4 bases and J by 5 bases, with 9 bases between the two germline ends. Germline CDR1 and CDR2: DFQATT and SNEGSKA (reference sequence). The CDR3 totals 12 residues.